One sample yielded the 23 T cell receptor beta chains listed below, sequenced in a study of T cells after yellow fever vaccination. Using its own MiXCR run on the 5' RACE reads, TCRdb lists one record per CDR3 protein. The sample yields 450,000 to 600,000 distinct CDR3 sequences, about a sixth seen once. Source: PBMCs, taken about 5 days after the first yellow fever vaccination. The receptors come from a man aged 18 to 35 who received the YFV17D yellow fever vaccine.

Only a few counts were recorded for this clonotype. V usage is TRBV27 and J usage is TRBJ2-7, with TRBD1 matching over 12 bases. Per the germline V gene, CDR1 is MNHEY and CDR2 is SMNVEV (reference sequence). V shed 6 bases and J 4 bases; nucleotides not matched to a gene: 7. This CDR3 has 15 residues. CDR3 amino acids: CASRISGQGAYEQYV. DNA of the CDR3: TGTGCCAGCAGGATCTCGGGACAGGGGGCTTACGAGCAGTACGTC.

The CDR3 nucleotides are TGCGCCAGCAGCCAGGCCCAGGGAATTAATGAAAAACTGTTTTTT. It is translated as CASSQAQGINEKLFF. The genes are TRBV4-1 and TRBJ1-4; D may be TRBD1 (5 bases). Trimming shortened V by 3 bases and J by 4 bases, and 12 bases separated the two germline ends. Looked up from germline, CDR1 is MGHRA and CDR2 is YSYEKL. The CDR3 consists of 15 residues.

The chain employs TRBV27 and TRBJ2-7; tentative D call: TRBD1 (6 bases). Germline CDR1 reads MNHEY; CDR2 reads SMNVEV (reference sequence). The CDR3 is 14 amino acids. Deletions cut 5 bases from V and 2 bases from J, with 13 bases between. For the CDR3, the DNA is TGTGCCAGCAGTCGCCGGGACAAGCCCTACGAGCAGTACGTC. Translating it yields CASSRRDKPYEQYV.

The sample holds a few counts of this clonotype. This chain connects TRBV11-2 to TRBJ2-3; 8 nucleotides line up with TRBD1. V lost 4 bases and J lost 3; bases outside the gene matches: 9. The length of the CDR3 is 16 residues. The germline gives CDR1 SGHAT, CDR2 FQNNGV. For the CDR3, the DNA is TGTGCCAGCAGCTCTTGGCGACAGGGGTGGACAGATACGCAGTATTTT. Amino acids: CASSSWRQGWTDTQYF. The full variable domain, rest sourced from reference TRBV11-2 and TRBJ2-3, is EAGVAQSPRYKIIEKRQSVAFWCNPISGHATLYWYQQILGQGPKLLIQFQNNGVVDDSQLPKDRFSAERLKGVDSTLKIQPAKLEDSAVYLCASSSWRQGWTDTQYFGPGTRLTVL.

The chain carries TRBV5-1 and TRBJ2-5; D uncertain. The CDR3 loop spans 15 amino acids. Trimming removed 0 bases at V and 4 bases at J, with 13 bases between. From germline, CDR1 is SGHRS and CDR2 YFSETQ. In DNA form, the CDR3 reads TGCGCCAGCAGCTTGGTGGCAGGTCCTGGAGAGACCCAGTACTTC. Protein: CASSLVAGPGETQYF. Full variable domain (remainder filled in from reference TRBV5-1 and TRBJ2-5): KAGVTQTPRYLIKTRGQQVTLSCSPISGHRSVSWYQQTPGQGLQFLFEYFSETQRNKGNFPGRFSGRQFSNSRSEMNVSTLELGDSALYLCASSLVAGPGETQYFGPGTRLLVL.

This clonotype occurred a few times. The J gene is TRBJ2-1, the V gene TRBV5-1; 8 nucleotides align to TRBD1. CDR1 SGHRS and CDR2 YFSETQ come from the germline V gene. The CDR3 has 14 amino acids. V lost 0 bases, J lost 6 bases, and 2 bases stayed unmatched. The CDR3 bases are TGCGCCAGCAGCTTGGACAGGGGGATCAATGAGCAGTTCTTC. This encodes CASSLDRGINEQFF. The full variable domain, rest sourced from reference TRBV5-1 and TRBJ2-1, is KAGVTQTPRYLIKTRGQQVTLSCSPISGHRSVSWYQQTPGQGLQFLFEYFSETQRNKGNFPGRFSGRQFSNSRSEMNVSTLELGDSALYLCASSLDRGINEQFFGPGTRLTVL.

This clonotype was observed once. V gene TRBV5-6 combines with J gene TRBJ2-6; possible D gene TRBD2, 5 bases. Trimming pared 0 bases from V and 1 base from J, leaving 8 bases between. This CDR3 comprises 16 residues. Germline CDR1 and CDR2: SGHDT and YYEEEE. The CDR3 here is CASSLVRVSGANVLTF. DNA of the CDR3: TGTGCCAGCAGCTTGGTGAGGGTATCTGGGGCCAACGTCCTGACTTTC.

The rearrangement links TRBV20-1 to TRBJ2-1; D might be TRBD1 (6 bases). The CDR3 is made up of 15 amino acids. Per the germline V gene, CDR1 is DFQATT and CDR2 is SNEGSKA (reference sequence). V lost 5 bases and J 7 bases, leaving 21 bases between the germline ends. The CDR3 DNA reads as TGCAGTGCTGGGCATGGGTCAAGGGGGAGTAATGAGCAGTTCTTC. Encoded protein: CSAGHGSRGSNEQFF.

This clonotype appeared a few times. The chain uses TRBV5-1 and TRBJ1-1, with TRBD1 matching 7 bases. This CDR3 region has 15 residues. Germline CDR1 and CDR2: SGHRS and YFSETQ. The V and J ends lost 4 bases and 5 bases, in that order; junction bases with no gene match: 11. The CDR3, as DNA: TGCGCCAGCAGCCCCGTAGACAGGGAGGGAACTGAAGCTTTCTTT. Encoded protein: CASSPVDREGTEAFF. Looking up the rest from reference TRBV5-1 and TRBJ1-1 gives the full variable domain: KAGVTQTPRYLIKTRGQQVTLSCSPISGHRSVSWYQQTPGQGLQFLFEYFSETQRNKGNFPGRFSGRQFSNSRSEMNVSTLELGDSALYLCASSPVDREGTEAFFGQGTRLTVV.

The chain combines TRBV12-3 or TRBV12-4 with TRBJ1-2; D remains unclear. The CDR3 covers 15 residues. Trimming removed 2 bases from V and 1 base from J, with 11 bases in between. CDR3 region: CASSLSRGINYGYTF. The DNA of the CDR3 is TGTGCCAGCAGTTTAAGTCGGGGAATTAACTATGGCTACACCTTC.

The chain is built from TRBV6-1 and TRBJ2-1, with a possible D match to TRBD2 (6 bases). The CDR3 totals 13 residues. Trimming cost V 8 bases and J 4 bases, with 12 bases left between them. Germline V lookup: CDR1 MNHNS, CDR2 SASEGT. CDR3 in DNA: TGTGCCAGCCGGAGGGACCTTTACAATGAGCAGTTCTTC. Its protein is CASRRDLYNEQFF.

In this sample, this clonotype turned up a few times. The CDR3 sequence: CASRLQGSNTGELFF. CDR3 coding DNA: TGTGCCAGCAGGCTGCAGGGATCCAACACCGGGGAGCTGTTTTTT. V is TRBV7-8 and J is TRBJ2-2; a weak D match, TRBD1 (5 bases). The V and J ends lost 6 bases and 2 bases respectively, with 13 bases between them. CDR1 and CDR2 from the germline V gene are SGHVS and FQNEAQ. This CDR3 is 15 amino acids long.

About this clonotype: Given the absence of the conserved phenylalanine or tryptophan at the CDR3 end, a read error is likely. The chain uses TRBV6-5 and TRBJ2-1; no definite D call. CDR3 length equals 12 residues. Germline-derived CDR1 and CDR2 are MNHEY and SVGAGI. V lost 6 bases and J lost 4, with 7 bases in between. In DNA, the CDR3 is TGTGCCAGCAGACATGTTTACAATGAGCAGTTCTTA. Translation gives CASRHVYNEQFL.

This sequence joins TRBV6-2 or TRBV6-3 and TRBJ2-2; D is ambiguous. The length of the CDR3 is 14 residues. Germline V CDR1 and CDR2: MNHEY, SVGEGT. V gave up 6 bases and J gave up 5 bases, with 13 bases separating them. The CDR3 spells CASRGRTWTGELFF. The DNA of the CDR3 is TGTGCCAGCAGAGGACGGACGTGGACCGGGGAGCTGTTTTTT.

V and J are TRBV7-8 and TRBJ2-7; 7 bases align to TRBD1. This CDR3 spans 14 amino acids. The V and J ends lost 4 bases and 3 bases, in that order; junction bases with no gene match: 6. Germline V gene sequence: CDR1 SGHVS, CDR2 FQNEAQ. The CDR3 bases are TGTGCCAGCAGCTCTACCCGACAGGGCTACGAGCAGTACGTC. It yields the protein CASSSTRQGYEQYV.

This clonotype was counted many times. The chain is built from TRBV7-2 and TRBJ2-3; 8 nucleotides line up with TRBD2. Germline V lookup: CDR1 SGHTA, CDR2 FQGNSA. After removal of 2 bases from V and 3 bases from J, the junction contained 7 bases not matched to a gene. The CDR3 runs 16 residues. The chain's CDR3 is CASSLSGGDWTDTQYF. For the CDR3, the DNA is TGTGCCAGCAGCTTATCGGGGGGGGACTGGACAGATACGCAGTATTTT.

The chain uses TRBV6-1 and TRBJ1-5; the D gene is possibly TRBD1 (5 bases). From germline, CDR1 is MNHNS and CDR2 SASEGT. This CDR3 is 14 amino acids long. Between the trimmed V and J ends, which lost 6 bases and 4 bases, there was a span of 13 bases. The CDR3 loop is CASSRSGGNQPQHF. The CDR3 DNA reads TGTGCCAGCAGCCGCTCCGGGGGGAATCAGCCCCAGCATTTT.

A few counts support this clonotype. This rearrangement joins TRBV4-1 to TRBJ1-4; 8 bases line up with TRBD1. The CDR3 spans 16 residues. CDR1 is MGHRA, CDR2 YSYEKL, per germline. V dropped 3 bases and J dropped 7; count of bases not matched to a gene: 10. The CDR3 here is CASSQRGAGQAEKLFF. The CDR3 nucleotides read TGCGCCAGCAGCCAGAGGGGGGCGGGACAGGCTGAAAAACTGTTTTTT.

The rearrangement uses TRBV5-4 and TRBJ2-5, with D perhaps TRBD1 (5 bases). V was pared by 4 bases and J by 5 bases, with 18 bases between. From germline, CDR1 is SGHNT and CDR2 YYREEE (reference sequence). The CDR3 is 15 amino acids. The CDR3 region is CASSLERGSFETQYF. The CDR3 DNA is TGTGCCAGCAGCCTGGAAAGGGGCAGCTTCGAGACCCAGTACTTC.

This chain links TRBV10-2 with TRBJ2-4; a possible D gene is TRBD1 (6 bases). This CDR3 region has 14 residues. Germline-derived CDR1 and CDR2 are WSHSY and SAAADI. Trimming left V 4 bases short and J 5 bases short, with 12 bases between. The CDR3 loop reads CASSVRGFENIQYF. CDR3 DNA: TGCGCCAGCAGTGTAAGGGGGTTCGAAAACATTCAGTACTTC.

This clonotype has a count of ten or more. The chain has TRBV7-9 and TRBJ1-1; 8 positions agree with TRBD1. V shed 5 bases and J 1 base; nucleotides not matched to a gene: 12. From germline, CDR1 is SEHNR and CDR2 FQNEAQ (reference sequence). There are 17 residues in the CDR3. CDR3 bases: TGTGCCAGCAGCCCGCGGACAGGGTCCGTAGGGAACACTGAAGCTTTCTTT. This encodes CASSPRTGSVGNTEAFF.

CDR3 in DNA: TGTGCCAGCAGCTTAGACGAAAGACAGGTAATCTACGAGCAGTACTTC. Translating it yields CASSLDERQVIYEQYF. V is TRBV7-2 and J is TRBJ2-7; tentatively, D is TRBD1 (6 bases). This CDR3 comprises 16 residues. The V end lost 1 base, the J end lost 3 bases, and 16 bases lay between the germline ends. Germline V CDR1 and CDR2: SGHTA, FQGNSA.

The gene calls are TRBV6-1 and TRBJ2-5; D gene unclear. The length of the CDR3 is 15 residues. From germline, CDR1 is MNHNS and CDR2 SASEGT. V gave up 0 bases and J gave up 2 bases, with 10 bases separating them. The CDR3 reads CASSEAIGQQETQYF. CDR3 nucleotides: TGTGCCAGCAGTGAAGCAATCGGGCAGCAAGAGACCCAGTACTTC.